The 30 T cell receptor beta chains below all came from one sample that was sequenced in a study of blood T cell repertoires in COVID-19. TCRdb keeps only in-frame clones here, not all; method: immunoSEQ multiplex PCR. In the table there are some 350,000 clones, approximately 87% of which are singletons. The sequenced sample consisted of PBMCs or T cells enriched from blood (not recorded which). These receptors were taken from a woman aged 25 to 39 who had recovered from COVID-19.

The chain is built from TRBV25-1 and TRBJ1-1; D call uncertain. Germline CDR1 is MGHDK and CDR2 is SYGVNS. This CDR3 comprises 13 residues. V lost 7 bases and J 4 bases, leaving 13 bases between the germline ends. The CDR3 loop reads CASIPGGSTEAFF. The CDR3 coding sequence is TGTGCCAGCATCCCAGGAGGGAGCACTGAAGCTTTCTTT.

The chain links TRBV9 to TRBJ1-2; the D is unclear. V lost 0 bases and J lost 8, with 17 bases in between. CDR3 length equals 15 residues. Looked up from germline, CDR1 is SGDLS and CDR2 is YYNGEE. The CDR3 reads CASSVATTGIGGYTF. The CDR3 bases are TGTGCCAGCAGCGTAGCTACGACCGGGATTGGGGGCTACACCTTC. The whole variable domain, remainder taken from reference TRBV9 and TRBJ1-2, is DSGVTQTPKHLITATGQRVTLRCSPRSGDLSVYWYQQSLDQGLQFLIQYYNGEERAKGNILERFSAQQFPDLHSELNLSSLELGDSALYFCASSVATTGIGGYTFGSGTRLTVV.

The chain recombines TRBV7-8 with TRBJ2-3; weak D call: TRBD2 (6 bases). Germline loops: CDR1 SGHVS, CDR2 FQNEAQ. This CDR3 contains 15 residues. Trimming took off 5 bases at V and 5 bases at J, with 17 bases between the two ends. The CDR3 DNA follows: TGTGCCAGCAGCCCCTCATACGGGGGTGAAGATACGCAGTATTTT. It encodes CASSPSYGGEDTQYF.

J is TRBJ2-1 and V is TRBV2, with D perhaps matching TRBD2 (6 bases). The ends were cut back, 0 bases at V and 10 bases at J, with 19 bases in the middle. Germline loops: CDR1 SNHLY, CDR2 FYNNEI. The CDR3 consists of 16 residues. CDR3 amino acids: CASSEALRRGRSEQFF. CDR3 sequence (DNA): TGTGCCAGCAGTGAAGCGCTCCGGCGAGGGAGGAGCGAGCAGTTCTTC.

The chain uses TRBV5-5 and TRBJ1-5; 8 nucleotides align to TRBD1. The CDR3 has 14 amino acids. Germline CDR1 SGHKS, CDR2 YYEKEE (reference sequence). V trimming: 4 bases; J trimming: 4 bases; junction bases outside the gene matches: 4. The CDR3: CASSLRQGNQPQHF. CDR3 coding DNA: TGTGCCAGCAGCCTAAGACAGGGGAATCAGCCCCAGCATTTT.

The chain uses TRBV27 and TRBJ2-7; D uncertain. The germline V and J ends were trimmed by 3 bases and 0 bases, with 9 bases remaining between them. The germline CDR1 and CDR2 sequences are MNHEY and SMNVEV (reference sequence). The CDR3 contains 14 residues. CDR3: CASSLGSTSYEQYF. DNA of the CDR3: TGTGCCAGCAGTTTGGGCAGCACCTCCTACGAGCAGTACTTC.

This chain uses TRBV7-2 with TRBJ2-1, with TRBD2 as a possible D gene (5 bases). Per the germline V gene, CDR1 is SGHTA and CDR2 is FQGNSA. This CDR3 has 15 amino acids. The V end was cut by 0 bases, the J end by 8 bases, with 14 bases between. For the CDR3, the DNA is TGTGCCAGCAGCTTAGCCGGGGAGCCTCGGTATGAGCAGTTCTTC. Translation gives CASSLAGEPRYEQFF.

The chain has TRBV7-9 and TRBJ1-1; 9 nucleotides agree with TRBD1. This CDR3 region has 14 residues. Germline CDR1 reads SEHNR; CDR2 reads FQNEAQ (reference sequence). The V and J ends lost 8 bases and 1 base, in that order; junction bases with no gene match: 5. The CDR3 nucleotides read TGTGCCAGCGGGGGGACAGGGCCGAACACTGAAGCTTTCTTT. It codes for CASGGTGPNTEAFF.

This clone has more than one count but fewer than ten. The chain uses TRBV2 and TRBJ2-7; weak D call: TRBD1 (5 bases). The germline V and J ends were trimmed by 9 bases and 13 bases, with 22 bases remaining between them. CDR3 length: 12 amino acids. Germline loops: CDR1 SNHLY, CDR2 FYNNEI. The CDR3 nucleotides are TGTGCCAGTGATACCCCCCAGGGTGGGTTCTACTTC. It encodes CASDTPQGGFYF.

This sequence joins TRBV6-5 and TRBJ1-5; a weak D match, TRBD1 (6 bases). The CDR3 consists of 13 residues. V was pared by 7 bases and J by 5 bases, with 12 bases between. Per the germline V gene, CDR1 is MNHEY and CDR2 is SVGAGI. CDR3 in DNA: TGTGCCAGCACGCAACAGGGTTATCAGCCCCAGCATTTT. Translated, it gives CASTQQGYQPQHF.

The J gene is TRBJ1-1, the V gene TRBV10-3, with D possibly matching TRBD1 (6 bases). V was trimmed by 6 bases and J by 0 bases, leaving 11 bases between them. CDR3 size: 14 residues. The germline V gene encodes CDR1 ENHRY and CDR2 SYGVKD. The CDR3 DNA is TGTGCCATCAGCCAGGGGTACATGAACACTGAAGCTTTCTTT. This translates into CAISQGYMNTEAFF.

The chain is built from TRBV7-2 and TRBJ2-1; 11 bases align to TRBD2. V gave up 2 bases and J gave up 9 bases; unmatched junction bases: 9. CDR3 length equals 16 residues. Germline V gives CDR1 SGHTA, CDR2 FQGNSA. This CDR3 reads CASSLYSGGASGEQFF. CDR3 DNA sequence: TGTGCCAGCAGCTTATATAGCGGGGGGGCGTCGGGTGAGCAGTTCTTC.

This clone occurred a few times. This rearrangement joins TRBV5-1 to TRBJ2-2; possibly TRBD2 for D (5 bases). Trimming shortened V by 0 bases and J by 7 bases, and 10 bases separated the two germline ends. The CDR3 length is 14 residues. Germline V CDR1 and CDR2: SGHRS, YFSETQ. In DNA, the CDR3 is TGCGCCAGCAGCTTGGTTGATGGGAGCGGGGAGCTGTTTTTT. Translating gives CASSLVDGSGELFF.

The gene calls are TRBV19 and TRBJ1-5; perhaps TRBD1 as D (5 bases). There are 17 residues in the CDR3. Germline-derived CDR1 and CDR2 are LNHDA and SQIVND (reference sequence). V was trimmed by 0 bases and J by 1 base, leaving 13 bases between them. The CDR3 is CASSIDPRGGSNQPQHF. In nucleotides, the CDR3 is TGTGCCAGTAGTATAGATCCACGGGGGGGAAGCAATCAGCCCCAGCATTTT.

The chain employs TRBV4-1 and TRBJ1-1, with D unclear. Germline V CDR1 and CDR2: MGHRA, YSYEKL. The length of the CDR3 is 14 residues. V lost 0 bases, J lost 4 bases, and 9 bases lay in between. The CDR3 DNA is TGCGCCAGCAGCCAAGAGCTCTCCGGCACTGAAGCTTTCTTT. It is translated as CASSQELSGTEAFF.

CDR3 residues: CASMRQPGELFF. In nucleotides, the CDR3 is TGTGCCAGCATGAGGCAACCCGGGGAGCTGTTTTTT. V and J are TRBV2 and TRBJ2-2; D gene ambiguous. The V gene's germline CDR1 is SNHLY and CDR2 FYNNEI. There are 12 residues in the CDR3. Deletions cut 7 bases from V and 6 bases from J, with 9 bases between.

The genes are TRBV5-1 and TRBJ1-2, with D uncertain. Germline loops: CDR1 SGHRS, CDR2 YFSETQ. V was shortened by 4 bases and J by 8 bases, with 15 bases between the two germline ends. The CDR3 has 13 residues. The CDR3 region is CASSIDLLGGYTF. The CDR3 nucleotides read TGCGCCAGCAGCATAGACCTGCTCGGGGGCTACACCTTC.

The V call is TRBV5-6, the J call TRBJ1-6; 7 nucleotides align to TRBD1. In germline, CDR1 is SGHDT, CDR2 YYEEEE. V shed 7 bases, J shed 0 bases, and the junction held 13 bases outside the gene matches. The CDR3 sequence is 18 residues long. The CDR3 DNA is TGTGCCAGCTCGGGAACCGGACAGGCGAGCTCCTATAATTCACCCCTCCACTTT. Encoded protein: CASSGTGQASSYNSPLHF.

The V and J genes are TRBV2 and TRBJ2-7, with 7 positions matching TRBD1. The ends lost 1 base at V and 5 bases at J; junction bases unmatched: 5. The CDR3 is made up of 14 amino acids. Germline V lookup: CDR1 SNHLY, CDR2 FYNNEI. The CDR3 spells CASSEEQGWNEQYF. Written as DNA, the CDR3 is TGTGCCAGCAGTGAAGAACAGGGGTGGAACGAGCAGTACTTC. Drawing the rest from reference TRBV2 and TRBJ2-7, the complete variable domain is EPEVTQTPSHQVTQMGQEVILRCVPISNHLYFYWYRQILGQKVEFLVSFYNNEISEKSEIFDDQFSVERPDGSNFTLKIRSTKLEDSAMYFCASSEEQGWNEQYFGPGTRLTVT.

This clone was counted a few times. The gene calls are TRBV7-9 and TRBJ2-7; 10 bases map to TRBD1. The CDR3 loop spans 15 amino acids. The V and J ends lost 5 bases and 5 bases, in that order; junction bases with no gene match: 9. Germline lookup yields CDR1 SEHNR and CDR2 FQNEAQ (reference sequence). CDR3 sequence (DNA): TGTGCCAGCAGCCGCCGGACAGGGGGGGTCGACGAGCAGTACTTC. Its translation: CASSRRTGGVDEQYF.

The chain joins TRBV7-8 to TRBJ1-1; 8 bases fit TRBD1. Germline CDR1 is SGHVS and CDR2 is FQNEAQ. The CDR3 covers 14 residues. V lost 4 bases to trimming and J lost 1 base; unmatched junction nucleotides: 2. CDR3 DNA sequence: TGTGCCAGCAGCTGGGACAGGAGGAACACTGAAGCTTTCTTT. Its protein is CASSWDRRNTEAFF.

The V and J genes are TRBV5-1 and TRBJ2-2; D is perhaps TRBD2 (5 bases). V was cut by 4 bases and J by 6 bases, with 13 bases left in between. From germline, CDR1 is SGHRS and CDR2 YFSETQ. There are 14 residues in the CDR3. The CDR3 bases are TGCGCCAGCAGCCCTGACGCGGGTGCCGGGGAGCTGTTTTTT. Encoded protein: CASSPDAGAGELFF.

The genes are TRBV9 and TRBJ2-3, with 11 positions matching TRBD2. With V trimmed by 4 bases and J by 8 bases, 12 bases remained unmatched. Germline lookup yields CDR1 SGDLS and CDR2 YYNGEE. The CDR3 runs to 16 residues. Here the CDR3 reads CASSPRSGGGLGTQYF. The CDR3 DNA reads TGTGCCAGCAGCCCCCGTAGCGGGGGGGGACTGGGTACGCAGTATTTT.

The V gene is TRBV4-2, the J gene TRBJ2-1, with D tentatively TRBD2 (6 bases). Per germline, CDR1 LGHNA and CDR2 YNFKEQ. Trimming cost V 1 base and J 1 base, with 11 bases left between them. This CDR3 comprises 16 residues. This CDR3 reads CASSQVNRGSYNEQFF. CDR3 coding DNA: TGTGCCAGCAGCCAAGTAAACCGGGGGTCCTACAATGAGCAGTTCTTC.

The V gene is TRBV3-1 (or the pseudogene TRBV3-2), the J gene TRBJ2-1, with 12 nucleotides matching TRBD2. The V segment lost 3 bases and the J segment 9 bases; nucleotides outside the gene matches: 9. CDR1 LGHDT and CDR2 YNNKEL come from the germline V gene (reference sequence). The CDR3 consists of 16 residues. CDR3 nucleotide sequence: TGTGCCAGCAGCCAGATGGCTAGCGGGGGGGCCGGTGAGCAGTTCTTC. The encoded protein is CASSQMASGGAGEQFF.

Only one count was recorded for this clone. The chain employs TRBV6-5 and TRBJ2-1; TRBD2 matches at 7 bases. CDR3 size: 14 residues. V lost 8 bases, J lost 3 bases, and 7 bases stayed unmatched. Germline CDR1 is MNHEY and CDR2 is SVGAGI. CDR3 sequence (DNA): TGTGCCAGCGATCCGGGGGGAGGCTACAATGAGCAGTTCTTC. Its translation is CASDPGGGYNEQFF.

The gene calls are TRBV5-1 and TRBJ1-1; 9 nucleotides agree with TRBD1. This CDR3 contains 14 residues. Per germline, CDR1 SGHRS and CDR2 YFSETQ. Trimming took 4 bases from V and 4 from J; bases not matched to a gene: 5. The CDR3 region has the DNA TGCGCCAGCAGCGCGGGACAGGGAGGCACTGAAGCTTTCTTT. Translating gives CASSAGQGGTEAFF.

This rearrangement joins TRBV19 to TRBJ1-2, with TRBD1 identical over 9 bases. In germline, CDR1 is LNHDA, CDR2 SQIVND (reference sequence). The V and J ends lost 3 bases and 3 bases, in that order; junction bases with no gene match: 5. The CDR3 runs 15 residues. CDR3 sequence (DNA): TGTGCCAGTAGTATCCCCGGACAGGGGTACTATGGCTACACCTTC. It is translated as CASSIPGQGYYGYTF.

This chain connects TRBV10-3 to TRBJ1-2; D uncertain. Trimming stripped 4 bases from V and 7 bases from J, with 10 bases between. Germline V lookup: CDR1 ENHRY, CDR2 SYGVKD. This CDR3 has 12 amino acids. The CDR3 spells CAISAAGRGYTF. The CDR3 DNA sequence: TGTGCCATCAGTGCAGCGGGTCGTGGCTACACCTTC.

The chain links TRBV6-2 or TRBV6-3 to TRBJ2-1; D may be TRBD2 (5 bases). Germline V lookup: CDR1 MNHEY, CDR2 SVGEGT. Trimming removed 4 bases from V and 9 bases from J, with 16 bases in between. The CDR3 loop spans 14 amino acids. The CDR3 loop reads CASSSGSFGREQFF. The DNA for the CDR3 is TGTGCCAGCAGTTCGGGGTCCTTCGGGCGTGAGCAGTTCTTC.